The rows below give T cell receptor beta chains drawn from one sample of a study of T-cell memory formation after mild COVID-19. One entry per CDR3 protein results from TCRdb running MiXCR on the 5' RACE reads. Here the sample spans roughly 35,000 distinct CDR3 sequences, about 7.3% being singletons. Sample: PBMCs or a T cell subset sorted from them (not recorded which). Receptor source: a man younger than 35 who had mild COVID-19 (a few samples of this study predate the infection). Cell type and time point are not known. Both conserved end residues are part of each CDR3. The order of the fields is clone size, V gene, J gene, D gene, CDR3 protein, CDR3 DNA. The D gene is left open where the match is weak. Not all rows give a size; the values are once, few, many and, for expanded clones, a class.

clone_size: many; v_call: TRBV5-1; j_call: TRBJ2-3; d_call: NA; cdr3_aa: CASSFGSPTDTQYF; cdr3_nt: TGCGCCAGCAGCTTCGGTAGCCCCACAGATACGCAGTATTTT
clone_size: many; v_call: TRBV20-1; j_call: TRBJ2-2; d_call: TRBD2; cdr3_aa: CSARSSGDTGELFF; cdr3_nt: TGCAGTGCTAGAAGTAGCGGGGACACCGGGGAGCTGTTTTTT
clone_size: few; v_call: TRBV19; j_call: TRBJ2-2; d_call: NA; cdr3_aa: CGTQKVGTGELFF; cdr3_nt: TGTGGGACCCAGAAGGTTGGAACCGGGGAGCTGTTTTTT
clone_size: many; v_call: TRBV29-1; j_call: TRBJ2-5; d_call: NA; cdr3_aa: CSVEGTAKGRTQYF; cdr3_nt: TGCAGCGTTGAAGGGACAGCGAAGGGTCGGACCCAGTACTTC
clone_size: many; v_call: TRBV7-2; j_call: TRBJ2-3; d_call: TRBD2; cdr3_aa: CASKSGTTVWQYF; cdr3_nt: TGTGCCAGCAAGTCCGGGACTACCGTATGGCAGTATTTT
clone_size: few; v_call: TRBV30; j_call: TRBJ1-2; d_call: NA; cdr3_aa: CAWSVQGIYGYTF; cdr3_nt: TGTGCCTGGAGTGTACAGGGAATATATGGCTACACCTTC
clone_size: many; v_call: TRBV5-1; j_call: TRBJ1-2; d_call: TRBD1; cdr3_aa: CASSVQQGADYGYTF; cdr3_nt: TGCGCCAGCAGCGTTCAACAGGGGGCTGACTATGGCTACACCTTC
clone_size: many; v_call: TRBV12-3/TRBV12-4; j_call: TRBJ2-1; d_call: TRBD2; cdr3_aa: CASTPGRLADYNEQFF; cdr3_nt: TGTGCCAGCACTCCAGGCCGCCTAGCGGATTACAATGAGCAGTTCTTC
clone_size: NA; v_call: TRBV7-2; j_call: TRBJ2-7; d_call: TRBD1; cdr3_aa: CASRSTGTDAYEQYF; cdr3_nt: TGTGCCAGCAGGTCTACCGGGACAGACGCCTACGAGCAGTACTTC
clone_size: NA; v_call: TRBV5-1; j_call: TRBJ1-4; d_call: TRBD1; cdr3_aa: CAISSGTVNEKLFF; cdr3_nt: TGCGCCATCAGCTCCGGGACAGTAAATGAAAAACTGTTTTTT
clone_size: NA; v_call: TRBV11-1; j_call: TRBJ2-3; d_call: TRBD2; cdr3_aa: CASLAAYTDTQYF; cdr3_nt: TGTGCCAGTCTAGCGGCTTACACAGATACGCAGTATTTT
clone_size: NA; v_call: TRBV20-1; j_call: TRBJ1-2; d_call: NA; cdr3_aa: CSASPRGYGYTF; cdr3_nt: TGCAGTGCTAGTCCCAGGGGCTATGGCTACACCTTC
clone_size: many; v_call: TRBV30; j_call: TRBJ1-2; d_call: NA; cdr3_aa: CAWSWLINYGYTF; cdr3_nt: TGTGCCTGGAGTTGGCTGATAAACTATGGCTACACCTTC
clone_size: many; v_call: TRBV7-9; j_call: TRBJ1-1; d_call: NA; cdr3_aa: CASSQEGASQAFF; cdr3_nt: TGTGCCAGCAGCCAAGAGGGAGCTTCTCAAGCTTTCTTT
clone_size: many; v_call: TRBV7-2; j_call: TRBJ2-3; d_call: TRBD2; cdr3_aa: CASSSVAGGGADTQYF; cdr3_nt: TGTGCCAGCAGCTCCGTAGCGGGGGGAGGAGCAGATACGCAGTATTTT
clone_size: NA; v_call: TRBV12-5; j_call: TRBJ2-7; d_call: TRBD1; cdr3_aa: CASGSGDRIYEQYF; cdr3_nt: TGTGCTAGTGGTTCGGGGGACAGGATATACGAGCAGTACTTC
clone_size: few; v_call: TRBV3-1; j_call: TRBJ1-3; d_call: TRBD1; cdr3_aa: CASSLLHDRAGNTIYF; cdr3_nt: TGTGCCAGCAGCCTCCTCCACGACAGGGCTGGAAACACCATATATTTT
clone_size: many; v_call: TRBV20-1; j_call: TRBJ1-5; d_call: NA; cdr3_aa: CSARDHTGRAAGSHF; cdr3_nt: TGCAGTGCTAGAGATCATACAGGGAGGGCAGCCGGTTCGCATTTT
clone_size: many; v_call: TRBV5-1; j_call: TRBJ2-5; d_call: NA; cdr3_aa: CASTQGWGLETQYF; cdr3_nt: TGCGCCAGCACCCAAGGGTGGGGGTTAGAGACCCAGTACTTC
clone_size: many; v_call: TRBV7-8; j_call: TRBJ1-2; d_call: NA; cdr3_aa: CASSFTHYGYTF; cdr3_nt: TGTGCCAGCAGCTTTACGCACTATGGCTACACCTTC
clone_size: NA; v_call: TRBV18; j_call: TRBJ1-2; d_call: TRBD1; cdr3_aa: CASSPGTAVNNYGYTF; cdr3_nt: TGTGCCAGCTCCCCCGGGACAGCGGTAAATAACTATGGCTACACCTTC
clone_size: many; v_call: TRBV7-2; j_call: TRBJ2-1; d_call: NA; cdr3_aa: CASSPPEGYNEQFF; cdr3_nt: TGTGCCAGCAGCCCGCCGGAGGGGTACAATGAGCAGTTCTTC
clone_size: many; v_call: TRBV18; j_call: TRBJ2-3; d_call: NA; cdr3_aa: CASSRNYQSTDTQYF; cdr3_nt: TGTGCCAGCTCACGTAACTATCAATCCACAGATACGCAGTATTTT
clone_size: NA; v_call: TRBV5-1; j_call: TRBJ2-1; d_call: NA; cdr3_aa: CASRPGSYNEQFF; cdr3_nt: TGCGCCTCACGACCCGGGAGCTACAATGAGCAGTTCTTC
clone_size: many; v_call: TRBV7-9; j_call: TRBJ2-7; d_call: NA; cdr3_aa: CASSLAGPSSYEQYF; cdr3_nt: TGTGCCAGCAGCTTAGCAGGGCCCTCCTCCTACGAGCAGTACTTC
clone_size: many; v_call: TRBV6-2/TRBV6-3; j_call: TRBJ2-3; d_call: NA; cdr3_aa: CASSPWGVEGTDTQYF; cdr3_nt: TGTGCCAGCAGCCCCTGGGGGGTAGAGGGCACAGATACGCAGTATTTT
clone_size: many; v_call: TRBV7-2; j_call: TRBJ1-2; d_call: NA; cdr3_aa: CASSSRATGGDRGCTF; cdr3_nt: TGTGCCAGCAGCTCTCGGGCGACAGGCGGGGATAGGGGGTGCACCTTC
clone_size: many; v_call: TRBV7-6; j_call: TRBJ1-1; d_call: NA; cdr3_aa: CASSPTGYTEAFF; cdr3_nt: TGTGCCAGCAGCCCCACAGGGTACACTGAAGCTTTCTTT
clone_size: many; v_call: TRBV7-9; j_call: TRBJ1-1; d_call: TRBD1; cdr3_aa: CASSEGAETEAFF; cdr3_nt: TGTGCCAGCAGTGAGGGGGCTGAGACTGAAGCTTTCTTT
clone_size: many; v_call: TRBV27; j_call: TRBJ2-7; d_call: NA; cdr3_aa: CASSFSGTFYEQYF; cdr3_nt: TGTGCCAGCAGTTTTTCCGGGACGTTTTACGAGCAGTACTTC
clone_size: many; v_call: TRBV7-2; j_call: TRBJ2-5; d_call: NA; cdr3_aa: CASSGVRGLQETQYF; cdr3_nt: TGTGCCAGCAGTGGGGTTAGAGGGCTCCAAGAGACCCAGTACTTC
clone_size: NA; v_call: TRBV11-2; j_call: TRBJ1-3; d_call: NA; cdr3_aa: CASSLVSPIYF; cdr3_nt: TGTGCCAGCAGCTTAGTCAGCCCCATATATTTT
clone_size: NA; v_call: TRBV5-5; j_call: TRBJ2-1; d_call: TRBD1; cdr3_aa: CASSFSWDRGDEQFF; cdr3_nt: TGTGCCAGCAGCTTCAGTTGGGACAGGGGCGATGAGCAGTTCTTC
clone_size: many; v_call: TRBV6-2/TRBV6-3; j_call: TRBJ2-5; d_call: TRBD2; cdr3_aa: CASRRQLAGGRVERTETQYF; cdr3_nt: TGTGCCAGCAGGCGCCAACTAGCGGGGGGGCGAGTCGAGAGGACAGAGACCCAGTACTTC
clone_size: NA; v_call: TRBV6-4; j_call: TRBJ2-1; d_call: TRBD2; cdr3_aa: CATAAGEGGDEQFF; cdr3_nt: TGTGCCACCGCGGCGGGAGAGGGAGGCGATGAGCAGTTCTTC
clone_size: many; v_call: TRBV6-1; j_call: TRBJ1-2; d_call: NA; cdr3_aa: CASSEVGTGTGYTF; cdr3_nt: TGTGCCAGCAGTGAAGTGGGTACAGGGACTGGCTACACCTTC
clone_size: few; v_call: TRBV4-2; j_call: TRBJ2-1; d_call: TRBD2; cdr3_aa: CASSLSTGTSGGDEQFF; cdr3_nt: TGTGCCAGCAGCCTCTCAACCGGGACTAGCGGGGGTGATGAGCAGTTCTTC
clone_size: NA; v_call: TRBV2; j_call: TRBJ2-2; d_call: TRBD2; cdr3_aa: CASRGLANTGELFF; cdr3_nt: TGTGCCAGCAGGGGACTAGCCAACACCGGGGAGCTGTTTTTT
clone_size: NA; v_call: TRBV3-2; j_call: TRBJ2-1; d_call: NA; cdr3_aa: CASSLQLRSSYNEQFF; cdr3_nt: TGTGCCAGCAGCCTCCAGTTAAGAAGCTCCTACAATGAGCAGTTCTTC
clone_size: NA; v_call: TRBV9; j_call: TRBJ2-3; d_call: NA; cdr3_aa: CASSVGQLTDTQYF; cdr3_nt: TGTGCCAGCAGCGTAGGCCAGCTCACAGATACGCAGTATTTT
clone_size: NA; v_call: TRBV6-2/TRBV6-3; j_call: TRBJ2-7; d_call: TRBD1; cdr3_aa: CASSRQGAGEQYF; cdr3_nt: TGTGCCAGCTCAAGACAGGGGGCGGGCGAGCAGTACTTC
clone_size: medium-sized; v_call: TRBV2; j_call: TRBJ2-3; d_call: NA; cdr3_aa: CASSEVPGWDTQYF; cdr3_nt: TGTGCCAGCAGTGAAGTGCCAGGATGGGATACGCAGTATTTT
clone_size: many; v_call: TRBV20-1; j_call: TRBJ2-7; d_call: NA; cdr3_aa: CSAYLQGSSYEQYF; cdr3_nt: TGCAGTGCCTATCTCCAGGGGAGCTCCTACGAGCAGTACTTC
clone_size: few; v_call: TRBV12-3/TRBV12-4; j_call: TRBJ1-2; d_call: NA; cdr3_aa: CASSLAHRDGYTF; cdr3_nt: TGTGCCAGCAGTTTAGCACACAGGGATGGCTACACCTTC
clone_size: few; v_call: TRBV6-2/TRBV6-3; j_call: TRBJ2-6; d_call: NA; cdr3_aa: CASSTDSGANVLTF; cdr3_nt: TGTGCCAGCAGCACAGACTCTGGGGCCAACGTCCTGACTTTC
clone_size: NA; v_call: TRBV6-6; j_call: TRBJ2-1; d_call: NA; cdr3_aa: CASSPRDRRGEQFF; cdr3_nt: TGTGCCAGCAGCCCCCGGGACCGCCGGGGTGAGCAGTTCTTC
clone_size: many; v_call: TRBV9; j_call: TRBJ2-6; d_call: TRBD2; cdr3_aa: CASSGSGSGANVLTF; cdr3_nt: TGTGCCAGCAGTGGTAGCGGGTCCGGGGCCAACGTCCTGACTTTC
clone_size: many; v_call: TRBV6-5; j_call: TRBJ2-3; d_call: NA; cdr3_aa: CASSYSTRTGGLDTQYF; cdr3_nt: TGTGCCAGCAGTTACTCGACCCGGACTGGAGGTCTAGATACGCAGTATTTT
clone_size: many; v_call: TRBV11-2; j_call: TRBJ2-1; d_call: TRBD2; cdr3_aa: CASSLALAGEQFF; cdr3_nt: TGTGCCAGCAGCTTAGCCCTAGCGGGGGAGCAGTTCTTC
clone_size: NA; v_call: TRBV3-1; j_call: TRBJ1-6; d_call: NA; cdr3_aa: CASRPTGLVTSPLHF; cdr3_nt: TGTGCCAGCAGGCCAACAGGGCTCGTAACCTCACCCCTCCACTTT
clone_size: many; v_call: TRBV5-1; j_call: TRBJ2-1; d_call: NA; cdr3_aa: CASSLEFREQFF; cdr3_nt: TGCGCCAGCAGCTTGGAGTTTCGCGAGCAGTTCTTC